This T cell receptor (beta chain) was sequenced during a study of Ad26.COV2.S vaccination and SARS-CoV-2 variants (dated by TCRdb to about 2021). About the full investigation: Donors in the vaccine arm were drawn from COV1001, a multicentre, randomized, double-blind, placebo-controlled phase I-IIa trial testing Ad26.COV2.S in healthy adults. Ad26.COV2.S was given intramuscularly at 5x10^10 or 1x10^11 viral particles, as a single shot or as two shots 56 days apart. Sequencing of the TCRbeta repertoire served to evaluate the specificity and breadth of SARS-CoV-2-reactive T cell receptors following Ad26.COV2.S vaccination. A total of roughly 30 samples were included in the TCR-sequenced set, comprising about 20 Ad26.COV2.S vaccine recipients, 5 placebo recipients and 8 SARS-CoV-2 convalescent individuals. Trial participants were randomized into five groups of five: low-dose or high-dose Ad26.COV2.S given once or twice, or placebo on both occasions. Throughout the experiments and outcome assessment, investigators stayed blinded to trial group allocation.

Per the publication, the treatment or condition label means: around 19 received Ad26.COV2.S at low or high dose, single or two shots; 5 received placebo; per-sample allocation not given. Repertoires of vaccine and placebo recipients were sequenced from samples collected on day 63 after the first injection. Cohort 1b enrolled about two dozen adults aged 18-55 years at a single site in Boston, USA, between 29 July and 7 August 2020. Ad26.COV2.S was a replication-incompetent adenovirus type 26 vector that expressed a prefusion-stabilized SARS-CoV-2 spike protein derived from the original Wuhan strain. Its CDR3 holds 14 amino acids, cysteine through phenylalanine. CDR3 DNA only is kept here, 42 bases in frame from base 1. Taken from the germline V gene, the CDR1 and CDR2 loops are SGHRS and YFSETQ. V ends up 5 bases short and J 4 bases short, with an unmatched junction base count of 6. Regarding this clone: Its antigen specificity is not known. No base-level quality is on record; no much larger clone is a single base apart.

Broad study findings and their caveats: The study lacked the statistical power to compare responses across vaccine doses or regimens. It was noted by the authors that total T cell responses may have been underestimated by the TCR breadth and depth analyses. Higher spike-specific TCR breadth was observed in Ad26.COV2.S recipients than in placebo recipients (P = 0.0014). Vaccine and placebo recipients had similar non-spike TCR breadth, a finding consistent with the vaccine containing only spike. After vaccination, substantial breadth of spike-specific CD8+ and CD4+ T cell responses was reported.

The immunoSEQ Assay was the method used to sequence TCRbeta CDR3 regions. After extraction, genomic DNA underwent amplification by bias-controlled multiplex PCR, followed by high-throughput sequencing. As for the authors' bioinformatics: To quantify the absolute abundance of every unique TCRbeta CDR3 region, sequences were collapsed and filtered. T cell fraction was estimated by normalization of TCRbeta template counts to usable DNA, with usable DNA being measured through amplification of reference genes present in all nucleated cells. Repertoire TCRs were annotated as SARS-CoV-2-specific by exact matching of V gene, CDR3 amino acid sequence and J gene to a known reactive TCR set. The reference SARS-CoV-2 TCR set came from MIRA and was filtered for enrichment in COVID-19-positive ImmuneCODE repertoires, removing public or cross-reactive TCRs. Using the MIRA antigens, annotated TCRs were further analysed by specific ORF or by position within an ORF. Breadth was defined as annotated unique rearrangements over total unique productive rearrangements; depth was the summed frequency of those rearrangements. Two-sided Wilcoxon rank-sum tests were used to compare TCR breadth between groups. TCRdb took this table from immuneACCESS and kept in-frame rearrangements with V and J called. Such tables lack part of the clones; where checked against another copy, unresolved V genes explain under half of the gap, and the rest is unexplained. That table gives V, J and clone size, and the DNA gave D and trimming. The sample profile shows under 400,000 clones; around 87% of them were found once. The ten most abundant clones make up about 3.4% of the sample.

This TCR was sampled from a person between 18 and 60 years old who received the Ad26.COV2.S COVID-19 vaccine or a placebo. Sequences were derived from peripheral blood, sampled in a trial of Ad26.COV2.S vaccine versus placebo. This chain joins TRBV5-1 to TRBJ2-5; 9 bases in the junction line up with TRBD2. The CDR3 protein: CASRLAGALETQYF. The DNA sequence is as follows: TGCGCCAGCAGGTTAGCGGGGGCCTTAGAGACCCAGTACTTC.